This entry concerns a single T cell receptor beta chain. Its antigen remains unidentified. Method: immunoSEQ multiplex PCR; TCRdb's copy keeps in-frame clones and lacks some. This table holds about 550,000 clones, 95% found once. The data were obtained in a study of shared clonotypes between healthy human individuals. General study findings and limits: The study found lower generation probabilities in non-shared clonotypes than in those shared by all four donors.

The CDR3 length is 15 residues. CDR1 is LNHNV and CDR2 is YYDKDF in the germline V gene (reference sequence). V trimming: 8 bases; J trimming: 4 bases; junction bases outside the gene matches: 10. Naive CD8 cells, CD45RO-negative and positively selected for CCR7, excluded terminally differentiated effector memory CD45RA+ cells. The chain joins TRBV15 to TRBJ2-1, with 8 bases that match TRBD2. The receptor was isolated from a woman in her 30s in good health. The sample comprised naive CD8+ T cells sorted from blood. CDR3 sequence: CATLDKAGGYNEQFF. The CDR3 DNA follows: TGTGCCACCCTAGACAAGGCGGGAGGTTACAATGAGCAGTTCTTC. Together with reference TRBV15 and TRBJ2-1, the CDR3 gives the full variable domain: DAMVIQNPRYQVTQFGKPVTLSCSQTLNHNVMYWYQQKSSQAPKLLFHYYDKDFNNEADTPDNFQSRRPNTSFCFLDIRSPGLGDTAMYLCATLDKAGGYNEQFFGPGTRLTVL.